The 27 T cell receptor beta chains presented below share a single source sample, sequenced in a study of cytomegalovirus exposure and HLA in healthy donors. 60 Vbeta and 13 Jbeta primers were used in PCR. Some clones are missing from TCRdb's copy, which holds only in-frame ones; the method was immunoSEQ multiplex PCR. The data hold 130,000 or so clones, with roughly four fifths observed a single time. The sequenced sample consisted of PBMCs. The receptors stem from a man younger than 30 in good health and CMV-seropositive.

The J gene is TRBJ1-5, the V gene TRBV30, with a weak D call TRBD1 (5 bases). V was clipped by 2 bases and J by 0 bases, with 17 bases between them. CDR3 length equals 17 residues. Germline V gives CDR1 GTSNPN, CDR2 SVGIG (reference sequence). CDR3 in amino acids: CAWSPERGPNSNQPQHF. CDR3 nucleotide sequence: TGTGCCTGGAGTCCTGAAAGGGGCCCTAATAGCAATCAGCCCCAGCATTTT.

The chain has TRBV6-5 and TRBJ1-5, with a weak D call TRBD1 (5 bases). This CDR3 has 14 amino acids. With 2 bases removed from V and 4 bases from J, the gap between germline ends came to 9 bases. Germline V gives CDR1 MNHEY, CDR2 SVGAGI. As DNA, the CDR3 is TGTGCCAGCAGTTACGAGGCAGGGAATCAGCCCCAGCATTTT. It encodes CASSYEAGNQPQHF.

The rearrangement joins TRBV27 to TRBJ2-1, with a tentative D call TRBD1 (5 bases). This CDR3 has 14 residues. Trimming pared 7 bases from V and 3 bases from J, leaving 13 bases between. Germline CDR1 and CDR2: MNHEY and SMNVEV (reference sequence). As DNA, the CDR3 is TGTGCCAGCACTTCTCTTGACAGCTACAATGAGCAGTTCTTC. As protein: CASTSLDSYNEQFF.

A few counts support this clone. The sample contains more than one DNA sequence encoding this CDR3. V usage is TRBV19 and J usage is TRBJ1-1; D not certain. The ends were cut back, 1 base at V and 1 base at J, with 4 bases in the middle. Germline-derived CDR1 and CDR2 are LNHDA and SQIVND (reference sequence). This CDR3 contains 13 residues. This CDR3 reads CASSIGQNTEAFF. CDR3 bases: TGTGCCAGTAGTATAGGGCAGAACACTGAAGCTTTCTTT.

The CDR3 DNA follows: TGTGCCAGCAGCGTCCTTCCCGGGACAGGGGGCGAGGACACTGAAGCTTTCTTT. Protein sequence: CASSVLPGTGGEDTEAFF. The V call is TRBV7-9, the J call TRBJ1-1; 12 bases align to TRBD1. There are 18 residues in the CDR3. The ends lost 5 bases at V and 3 bases at J; junction bases unmatched: 13. Germline CDR1 is SEHNR and CDR2 is FQNEAQ (reference sequence).

V usage is TRBV9 and J usage is TRBJ2-7; TRBD2 agrees at 9 bases. Losses at the gene ends were 2 bases for V and 2 bases for J; bases not matched to a gene: 14. The CDR3 extends over 18 amino acids. Germline CDR1 is SGDLS and CDR2 is YYNGEE. The CDR3 reads CASSVQPMSSGSPYEQYF. Written as DNA, the CDR3 is TGTGCCAGCAGCGTCCAGCCAATGAGTAGCGGGAGTCCCTACGAGCAGTACTTC.

This chain uses TRBV28 with TRBJ2-1; no clear D. Trimming removed 4 bases from V and 5 bases from J, with 15 bases in between. Germline values: CDR1 MDHEN, CDR2 SYDVKM. The length of the CDR3 is 15 residues. The CDR3 loop reads CASSSIVERDNEQFF. The CDR3 DNA reads TGTGCCAGCAGTTCCATTGTTGAACGGGACAATGAGCAGTTCTTC. Filled out from reference TRBV28 and TRBJ2-1, the complete variable domain reads DVKVTQSSRYLVKRTGEKVFLECVQDMDHENMFWYRQDPGLGLRLIYFSYDVKMKEKGDIPEGYSVSREKKERFSLILESASTNQTSMYLCASSSIVERDNEQFFGPGTRLTVL.

The J gene is TRBJ1-4, the V gene TRBV27; D not certain. This CDR3 comprises 16 residues. Germline V CDR1 and CDR2: MNHEY, SMNVEV (reference sequence). Trimming removed 0 bases at V and 0 bases at J, with 8 bases between. CDR3 nucleotides: TGTGCCAGCAGTTTATCCTCGAGTCCAACTAATGAAAAACTGTTTTTT. Its protein is CASSLSSSPTNEKLFF.

This chain uses TRBV6-1 with TRBJ1-5; unclear D gene. Trimming cost V 4 bases and J 0 bases, with 10 bases left between them. Germline assignment: CDR1 MNHNS and CDR2 SASEGT. This CDR3 is 15 amino acids long. The CDR3 nucleotides read TGTGCCAGCAGTGGTCGACACCCTAGCAATCAGCCCCAGCATTTT. Its translation: CASSGRHPSNQPQHF.

V and J are TRBV19 and TRBJ2-7, with a tentative D call TRBD1 (5 bases). Per germline, CDR1 LNHDA and CDR2 SQIVND (reference sequence). The ends were cut back, 1 base at V and 3 bases at J, with 10 bases in the middle. The length of the CDR3 is 14 residues. DNA for the CDR3: TGTGCCAGTAGTATAGCCGGCAGGGACTACGAGCAGTACTTC. Translating gives CASSIAGRDYEQYF.

This chain uses TRBV6-1 with TRBJ1-3; 7 bases are a match to TRBD1. CDR3 length equals 15 residues. In germline, CDR1 is MNHNS, CDR2 SASEGT. V gave up 4 bases and J gave up 3 bases; unmatched junction bases: 6. The CDR3 region is CASSGSDRVGNTIYF. The CDR3 nucleotides read TGTGCCAGCAGTGGGTCAGACAGGGTTGGAAACACCATATATTTT.

V usage is TRBV10-2 and J usage is TRBJ2-3; 9 bases are shared with TRBD2. The V and J ends lost 0 bases and 4 bases, in that order; junction bases with no gene match: 8. The CDR3 covers 17 residues. The V gene's germline CDR1 is WSHSY and CDR2 SAAADI. The DNA of the CDR3 is TGCGCCAGCAGTGAGTCCGGTTGGGGACTAGCACCAGATACGCAGTATTTT. Amino acids: CASSESGWGLAPDTQYF.

This sequence joins TRBV6-4 and TRBJ2-1; tentatively, D is TRBD2 (7 bases). This CDR3 spans 15 amino acids. The germline gives CDR1 MRHNA, CDR2 SNTAGT. V gave up 3 bases and J gave up 4 bases, with 13 bases separating them. The CDR3 sequence is CASSEGGGLYNEQFF. The CDR3 nucleotides are TGTGCCAGCAGTGAGGGCGGGGGCCTATACAATGAGCAGTTCTTC.

The V and J genes are TRBV25-1 and TRBJ2-7; TRBD2 is a possible D gene (7 bases). Deletions cut 8 bases from V and 6 bases from J, with 20 bases between. Looked up from germline, CDR1 is MGHDK and CDR2 is SYGVNS. The CDR3 contains 14 residues. The CDR3: CASLGGRAIGEQYF. Written as DNA, the CDR3 is TGTGCCAGCTTAGGGGGGAGGGCCATTGGCGAGCAGTACTTC.

This sequence joins TRBV5-1 and TRBJ2-6; 7 positions agree with TRBD2. Trimming cost V 1 base and J 3 bases; bases outside gene matches: 4. The CDR3 is made up of 16 amino acids. Germline values: CDR1 SGHRS, CDR2 YFSETQ. CDR3 sequence reads: CASSLRAGDGANVLTF. As DNA, the CDR3 is TGCGCCAGCAGCTTGAGGGCGGGAGATGGGGCCAACGTCCTGACTTTC. The variable domain in full, with the rest retrieved from reference TRBV5-1 and TRBJ2-6, is KAGVTQTPRYLIKTRGQQVTLSCSPISGHRSVSWYQQTPGQGLQFLFEYFSETQRNKGNFPGRFSGRQFSNSRSEMNVSTLELGDSALYLCASSLRAGDGANVLTFGAGSRLTVL.

The chain couples TRBV11-2 to TRBJ1-1; a possible D gene is TRBD1 (5 bases). The CDR3 is 14 amino acids. The V gene's germline CDR1 is SGHAT and CDR2 FQNNGV. V was pared by 6 bases and J by 1 base, with 12 bases between. The CDR3 DNA sequence: TGTGCCAGCAGTTTATCCACAGGGAACACTGAAGCTTTCTTT. Its translation: CASSLSTGNTEAFF. Drawing the rest from reference TRBV11-2 and TRBJ1-1, the complete variable domain is EAGVAQSPRYKIIEKRQSVAFWCNPISGHATLYWYQQILGQGPKLLIQFQNNGVVDDSQLPKDRFSAERLKGVDSTLKIQPAKLEDSAVYLCASSLSTGNTEAFFGQGTRLTVV.

This clone was seen a single time. This chain uses TRBV7-8 with TRBJ2-3; D not certain. The germline V gene encodes CDR1 SGHVS and CDR2 FQNEAQ. The CDR3 totals 12 residues. V was cut by 5 bases and J by 1 base, with 4 bases left in between. CDR3 in amino acids: CASSHRTDTQYF. The CDR3 nucleotides read TGTGCCAGCAGCCATCGCACAGATACGCAGTATTTT.

As DNA, the CDR3 is TGTGCCAGCTCCGACGGGAGGGCCACCGGGGAGCTGTTTTTT. It translates to CASSDGRATGELFF. V is TRBV2 and J is TRBJ2-2; 8 bases fit TRBD2. Germline V CDR1 and CDR2: SNHLY, FYNNEI. This CDR3 contains 14 residues. With V trimmed by 8 bases and J by 4 bases, 6 bases remained unmatched.

In its sample, this clone was seen a few times. The genes are TRBV28 and TRBJ2-3; D unclear. Trimming took 6 bases from V and 5 from J, leaving 9 bases between them. This CDR3 comprises 12 residues. Germline loops: CDR1 MDHEN, CDR2 SYDVKM. The DNA of the CDR3 is TGTGCCAGCAGCTATAAGATAGATACGCAGTATTTT. Encoded protein: CASSYKIDTQYF.

The chain joins TRBV29-1 to TRBJ1-1, with D unresolved. The CDR3 extends over 15 amino acids. V was trimmed by 3 bases and J by 6 bases, leaving 20 bases between them. Germline CDR1 is SQVTM and CDR2 is ANQGSEA. CDR3 residues: CSVDALGEFKPEAFF. Written as DNA, the CDR3 is TGCAGCGTTGACGCCCTCGGAGAGTTTAAGCCTGAAGCTTTCTTT.

V and J are TRBV5-1 and TRBJ2-1, with 7 positions matching TRBD2. Germline CDR1 is SGHRS and CDR2 is YFSETQ. The CDR3 is 14 residues long. With 4 bases clipped from V and 9 bases from J, the junction kept 10 bases outside the gene matches. This CDR3 reads CASSTGDYPREQFF. The CDR3 region has the DNA TGCGCCAGCAGCACCGGGGACTACCCACGTGAGCAGTTCTTC.

V usage is TRBV7-9 and J usage is TRBJ2-7; TRBD1 matches at 8 bases. Trimming removed 5 bases from V and 2 bases from J; junction bases left unmatched: 8. Germline assignment: CDR1 SEHNR and CDR2 FQNEAQ (reference sequence). The CDR3 runs 15 residues. The CDR3 protein is CASSPGTGNTYEQYF. DNA of the CDR3: TGTGCCAGCAGCCCAGGGACAGGAAACACCTACGAGCAGTACTTC. Looking up the rest from reference TRBV7-9 and TRBJ2-7 gives the full variable domain: DTGVSQNPRHKITKRGQNVTFRCDPISEHNRLYWYRQTLGQGPEFLTYFQNEAQLEKSRLLSDRFSAERPKGSFSTLEIQRTEQGDSAMYLCASSPGTGNTYEQYFGPGTRLTVT.

The chain couples TRBV27 to TRBJ1-5; TRBD1 matches 9 bases. This CDR3 comprises 16 residues. J lost 6 bases, V lost 3 bases, and 9 bases had no gene match. CDR1 and CDR2 (germline): MNHEY, SMNVEV (reference sequence). In nucleotides, the CDR3 is TGTGCCAGCAGTTTTCTCCGGGACAGGGTCGGTCAGCCCCAGCATTTT. Amino acids: CASSFLRDRVGQPQHF.

The CDR3 DNA reads TGTGCCAGCAGTCGCGAGAGTATGGGACTAGTCGGCGATGAGCAGTTCTTC. It specifies CASSRESMGLVGDEQFF. The genes are TRBV7-8 and TRBJ2-1; 8 bases fit TRBD2. V trimming: 6 bases; J trimming: 8 bases; junction bases outside the gene matches: 18. Germline V gene data show CDR1 as SGHVS and CDR2 as FQNEAQ. This CDR3 contains 17 residues.

This chain's CDR3 is CASRQKDSYYGYTF. The CDR3 nucleotides are TGTGCCAGCAGACAAAAGGACAGTTACTATGGCTACACCTTC. V is TRBV5-6 and J is TRBJ1-2; D might be TRBD1 (6 bases). Germline V gene data show CDR1 as SGHDT and CDR2 as YYEEEE. This CDR3 has 14 amino acids. V lost 5 bases, J lost 3 bases, and 14 bases lay in between.

This chain links TRBV28 with TRBJ1-5, with TRBD1 matching over 10 bases. The CDR3 has 16 amino acids. Germline CDR1 and CDR2: MDHEN and SYDVKM. After removal of 6 bases from V and 5 bases from J, the junction contained 10 bases not matched to a gene. Here the CDR3 reads CASSPRGTGVYQPQHF. The CDR3 coding sequence is TGTGCCAGCAGCCCACGGGGGACAGGGGTATATCAGCCCCAGCATTTT.

The chain carries TRBV18 and TRBJ1-2; 7 positions match TRBD1. The CDR3 length is 16 residues. The germline CDR1 and CDR2 sequences are KGHSH and LQKENI. Germline trimming cut 2 bases from V and 1 base from J; bases unmatched to any gene: 7. The CDR3 spells CASSPEGAAGNYGYTF. In DNA form, the CDR3 reads TGTGCCAGCTCACCAGAGGGGGCCGCGGGTAACTATGGCTACACCTTC. The entire variable domain, with the rest obtained from reference TRBV18 and TRBJ1-2, is as follows: NAGVMQNPRHLVRRRGQEARLRCSPMKGHSHVYWYRQLPEEGLKFMVYLQKENIIDESGMPKERFSAEFPKEGPSILRIQQVVRGDSAAYFCASSPEGAAGNYGYTFGSGTRLTVV.